This TCR beta chain was documented in a study of T-cell reconstitution after alpha-beta-depleted transplantation in children. This clonotype was observed a few times. V was cut by 2 bases and J by 1 base, with 17 bases left in between. Germline V lookup: CDR1 MGHDK, CDR2 SYGVNS. The CDR3 is 17 residues long. Unique molecular identifiers were used in preparing the TCRbeta library. TCRdb ran MiXCR on the PCR reads and lists one entry per CDR3 protein. The sample contains about 440,000 distinct CDR3 sequences, roughly 44% of which appear only once. The rearrangement links TRBV25-1 to TRBJ2-5, with D perhaps TRBD2 (5 bases). This TCR was recovered from a girl aged 2 to 10 with aplastic anemia, due to receive a stem cell transplant. The input for sequencing was PBMCs, taken before TCRalphabeta/CD19-depleted stem cell transplant. DNA of the CDR3: TGTGCCAGCAGTGAACCAAAGGGAAGACTAACCCAAGAGACCCAGTACTTC. Translating gives CASSEPKGRLTQETQYF.